These 32 T cell receptor beta chains came from one sample sequenced in a study of T cell repertoires in cytomegalovirus infection. TCRdb reprocessed the reads via MiXCR and lists one record per CDR3 protein. The sample has about 150,000 distinct CDR3 sequences, about 25% seen once. Material for sequencing was PBMCs. The receptors come from a human donor in good health (CMV status not recorded). Some clones in this sample may be carry-over from other donors' samples.

This clonotype came up a few times. This chain connects TRBV28 to TRBJ1-1, with a weak D call TRBD1 (6 bases). Germline CDR1 reads MDHEN; CDR2 reads SYDVKM. The CDR3 contains 13 residues. Trimming cost V 2 bases and J 8 bases, with 12 bases left between them. The DNA for the CDR3 is TGTGCCAGCAGTTTACGGGGGCTTGGCGAAGCTTTCTTT. Translation: CASSLRGLGEAFF.

The chain carries TRBV20-1 and TRBJ2-7, with a tentative D call TRBD2 (6 bases). Trimming removed 0 bases from V and 3 bases from J, with 12 bases in between. Per the germline V gene, CDR1 is DFQATT and CDR2 is SNEGSKA (reference sequence). CDR3 length: 14 amino acids. In DNA form, the CDR3 reads TGCAGTGCTAGAGAGCGGGACTCCCGCTACGAGCAGTACTTC. Its translation is CSARERDSRYEQYF.

The rearrangement uses TRBV7-2 and TRBJ2-5; D possibly corresponds to TRBD1 (5 bases). The length of the CDR3 is 14 residues. Looked up from germline, CDR1 is SGHTA and CDR2 is FQGNSA. Trimming pared 4 bases from V and 1 base from J, leaving 10 bases between. CDR3 bases: TGTGCCAGCAGCTATCGCAGGGCCCAAGAGACCCAGTACTTC. Protein: CASSYRRAQETQYF.

This clonotype was recorded at least ten times. The chain links TRBV7-6 to TRBJ1-1, with D possibly matching TRBD1 (6 bases). CDR1 is SGHVS and CDR2 is FNYEAQ in the germline V gene. CDR3 length: 13 amino acids. Trimming removed 5 bases at V and 6 bases at J, with 13 bases between. The CDR3 nucleotides read TGTGCCAGCAGCCCCCTACAGGGACCTGAAGCTTTCTTT. Amino acids: CASSPLQGPEAFF. The full variable domain, its missing parts supplied by reference TRBV7-6 and TRBJ1-1, is GAGVSQSPRYKVTKRGQDVALRCDPISGHVSLYWYRQALGQGPEFLTYFNYEAQQDKSGLPNDRFSAERPEGSISTLTIQRTEQRDSAMYRCASSPLQGPEAFFGQGTRLTVV.

This clonotype was seen repeatedly, ten times or more. The gene calls are TRBV6-2 or TRBV6-3 and TRBJ2-7; 9 nucleotides align to TRBD2. V was clipped by 4 bases and J by 4 bases; unmatched bases: 8. The germline V gene has CDR1 MNHEY and CDR2 SVGEGT. This CDR3 region has 15 residues. The CDR3 loop reads CASSFPAGGLYEQYF. DNA of the CDR3: TGTGCCAGCAGTTTCCCAGCGGGAGGATTGTACGAGCAGTACTTC.

The table lists this clonotype with a few counts. The chain recombines TRBV18 with TRBJ1-5, with a weak D call TRBD1 (5 bases). The germline V gene has CDR1 KGHSH and CDR2 LQKENI. Trimming took off 5 bases at V and 4 bases at J, with 21 bases between the two ends. CDR3 size: 17 residues. DNA for the CDR3: TGTGCCAGCTCAACATCGCCGCCCCGACAGCTGAATCAGCCCCAGCATTTT. Translation gives CASSTSPPRQLNQPQHF.

The V gene is TRBV6-2 or TRBV6-3, the J gene TRBJ1-1; D perhaps matches TRBD1 (5 bases). V lost 7 bases and J lost 8, with 14 bases in between. The CDR3 runs 12 residues. Germline V gene sequence: CDR1 MNHEY, CDR2 SVGEGT. The CDR3 nucleotides read TGTGCCAGCACCCCTGAGTGGGGCGAAGCTTTCTTT. Protein: CASTPEWGEAFF.

V usage is TRBV28 and J usage is TRBJ2-2, with 8 positions matching TRBD1. Per germline, CDR1 MDHEN and CDR2 SYDVKM. The CDR3 totals 14 residues. V lost 6 bases, J lost 1 base, and 1 base stayed unmatched. CDR3 protein: CASRGQVNTGELFF. The CDR3 DNA sequence: TGTGCCAGCAGGGGACAGGTGAACACCGGGGAGCTGTTTTTT.

In its sample, this clonotype was seen many times. The rearrangement links TRBV7-2 to TRBJ2-5; 7 nucleotides match TRBD2. Germline assignment: CDR1 SGHTA and CDR2 FQGNSA. This CDR3 has 12 residues. Trimming removed 5 bases from V and 5 bases from J; junction bases left unmatched: 2. In DNA form, the CDR3 reads TGTGCCAGCAGCGGACTAGTGGAGACCCAGTACTTC. It is translated as CASSGLVETQYF.

This clonotype was detected only a few times. The chain employs TRBV7-9 and TRBJ2-7; 7 bases are shared with TRBD1. The junction had 7 bases not matched to a gene; V was cut back by 5 bases and J by 3 bases. The germline CDR1 and CDR2 sequences are SEHNR and FQNEAQ (reference sequence). This CDR3 comprises 14 residues. CDR3 sequence: CASSPPDRNYEQYF. The CDR3 DNA follows: TGTGCCAGCAGCCCCCCGGACAGGAACTACGAGCAGTACTTC.

This clonotype was seen ten or more times. The V call is TRBV28, the J call TRBJ1-3, with 9 positions matching TRBD1. The V and J ends lost 7 bases and 5 bases, in that order; junction bases with no gene match: 12. The CDR3 loop spans 16 amino acids. Germline V gene data show CDR1 as MDHEN and CDR2 as SYDVKM. The CDR3 sequence is CASNPAGTGNRNTIYF. The DNA for the CDR3 is TGTGCCAGCAACCCGGCCGGGACAGGGAATAGAAACACCATATATTTT.

Here the CDR3 reads CASSPQQTGHQETQYF. Written as DNA, the CDR3 is TGTGCCAGCTCACCACAACAGACAGGGCACCAAGAGACCCAGTACTTC. The V call is TRBV18, the J call TRBJ2-5; 7 bases map to TRBD1. This CDR3 has 16 amino acids. In germline, CDR1 is KGHSH, CDR2 LQKENI. After removal of 1 base from V and 0 bases from J, the junction contained 5 bases not matched to a gene.

V gene TRBV29-1 combines with J gene TRBJ2-3; perhaps TRBD2 as D (6 bases). V shed 2 bases and J shed 4 bases, with 10 bases lying between them. Germline assignment: CDR1 SQVTM and CDR2 ANQGSEA. The CDR3 is 13 residues long. The CDR3, as DNA: TGCAGCGTTGAACCCCTAGCGTCAGATACGCAGTATTTT. This codes for CSVEPLASDTQYF.

The rearrangement links TRBV12-5 to TRBJ2-7; the D call may be TRBD1 or TRBD2 (5 bases each). There are 15 residues in the CDR3. CDR1 and CDR2 (germline): LGHNT, FRNRAP. Trimming shortened V by 4 bases and J by 3 bases, and 16 bases separated the two germline ends. In DNA, the CDR3 is TGTGCTAGTGGTTCCCGGGCGGGTCAGGGCTACGAGCAGTACTTC. Amino acids: CASGSRAGQGYEQYF.

Only a few counts were recorded for this clonotype. As DNA, the CDR3 is TGCGCCAGCAGCTTGGAGGGATTCAACTATGGCTACACCTTC. The encoded protein is CASSLEGFNYGYTF. The V gene is TRBV5-1, the J gene TRBJ1-2; D gene unclear. Deletions cut 0 bases from V and 2 bases from J, with 8 bases between. CDR1 is SGHRS, CDR2 YFSETQ, per germline. The CDR3 runs to 14 residues.

V and J are TRBV14 and TRBJ1-1, with D tentatively TRBD1 (6 bases). CDR1 is SGHDN, CDR2 FVKESK, per germline. The CDR3 is 14 amino acids. Trimming removed 1 base from V and 4 bases from J, with 10 bases in between. CDR3 in amino acids: CASSQVQGPTEAFF. Written as DNA, the CDR3 is TGTGCCAGCAGCCAAGTTCAGGGGCCCACTGAAGCTTTCTTT.

The rearrangement joins TRBV5-6 to TRBJ2-5, with 10 positions matching TRBD1. J gave up 7 bases and V 0 bases, and 9 bases lay outside the gene matches. The germline V gene has CDR1 SGHDT and CDR2 YYEEEE. The CDR3 runs 16 residues. This chain's CDR3 is CASSLGQGAPSGTQYF. The CDR3 bases are TGTGCCAGCAGCTTGGGACAGGGGGCCCCCTCCGGGACCCAGTACTTC.

V gene TRBV6-5 combines with J gene TRBJ1-2; no definite D call. V was trimmed by 3 bases and J by 5 bases, leaving 19 bases between them. This CDR3 contains 16 residues. From germline, CDR1 is MNHEY and CDR2 SVGAGI. As DNA, the CDR3 is TGTGCCAGCAGTTATTCCCCCACACAGACCCAGTATGGCTACACCTTC. This translates into CASSYSPTQTQYGYTF.

This clonotype has just a few counts. V usage is TRBV14 and J usage is TRBJ1-1; D is unclear. The CDR3 sequence is 13 residues long. V lost 2 bases, J lost 5 bases, and 9 bases lay in between. From germline, CDR1 is SGHDN and CDR2 FVKESK. CDR3 residues: CASSQNRGTEAFF. Here the CDR3 DNA reads TGTGCCAGCAGCCAAAACAGAGGTACTGAAGCTTTCTTT.

The genes are TRBV5-6 and TRBJ1-2; the match to TRBD1 covers 7 bases. Trimming took 0 bases from V and 6 from J; bases not matched to a gene: 11. Germline CDR1 and CDR2: SGHDT and YYEEEE. The CDR3 totals 16 residues. Written as DNA, the CDR3 is TGTGCCAGCAGCTTGGACCCGACAGGGAGGGGAGATGGCTACACCTTC. This translates into CASSLDPTGRGDGYTF. The whole variable domain, remainder taken from reference TRBV5-6 and TRBJ1-2, is DAGVTQSPTHLIKTRGQQVTLRCSPKSGHDTVSWYQQALGQGPQFIFQYYEEEERQRGNFPDRFSGHQFPNYSSELNVNALLLGDSALYLCASSLDPTGRGDGYTFGSGTRLTVV.

In this sample, this clonotype turned up many times. The V gene is TRBV9, the J gene TRBJ2-2; D unresolved. V dropped 0 bases and J dropped 3 bases, with 9 bases sitting between them. The CDR3 runs 15 residues. The germline V gene encodes CDR1 SGDLS and CDR2 YYNGEE. In nucleotides, the CDR3 is TGTGCCAGCAGCGTAGAGATCGGGTACACCGGGGAGCTGTTTTTT. Amino acid sequence: CASSVEIGYTGELFF.

This clonotype was recorded a few times. The V gene is TRBV19, the J gene TRBJ2-2; 10 bases agree with TRBD1. V shed 5 bases and J 6 bases; nucleotides not matched to a gene: 6. Germline-derived CDR1 and CDR2 are LNHDA and SQIVND (reference sequence). The CDR3 has 15 residues. The DNA of the CDR3 is TGTGCCAGTAGTCTACCGGGACAGGGGCCCGGGGAGCTGTTTTTT. Translation gives CASSLPGQGPGELFF. Using reference TRBV19 and TRBJ2-2 for the parts outside the CDR3, the full variable domain is DGGITQSPKYLFRKEGQNVTLSCEQNLNHDAMYWYRQDPGQGLRLIYYSQIVNDFQKGDIAEGYSVSREKKESFPLTVTSAQKNPTAFYLCASSLPGQGPGELFFGEGSRLTVL.

This clonotype turned up a few times. In DNA form, the CDR3 reads TGTGCCAGCAGTAGAAGAGAAACCGGGGAGCTGTTTTTT. Translated, it gives CASSRRETGELFF. The V and J genes are TRBV6-1 and TRBJ2-2; D is uncertain. Per germline, CDR1 MNHNS and CDR2 SASEGT. V was clipped by 5 bases and J by 5 bases, with 9 bases between them. The CDR3 sequence is 13 residues long.

This clonotype was picked up a small number of times. V gene TRBV12-5 combines with J gene TRBJ2-1; 10 bases agree with TRBD2. CDR1 is LGHNT and CDR2 is FRNRAP in the germline V gene. The CDR3 covers 14 residues. J lost 6 bases, V lost 5 bases, and 4 bases had no gene match. CDR3 amino acids: CASGGSGRSNEQFF. CDR3 DNA: TGTGCTAGTGGTGGTAGCGGGAGGAGCAATGAGCAGTTCTTC.

This clonotype came up a few times. The CDR3 region is CASSSGDPNTEAFF. DNA of the CDR3: TGTGCCAGCAGTTCAGGGGACCCGAACACTGAAGCTTTCTTT. The chain employs TRBV6-8 and TRBJ1-1, with TRBD1 as a possible D gene (6 bases). Germline V gives CDR1 MNHGY, CDR2 SAAAGT. Trimming cost V 4 bases and J 1 base, with 10 bases left between them. The CDR3 is 14 amino acids.

The V gene is TRBV29-1, the J gene TRBJ2-1, with D uncertain. The CDR3 sequence is 11 residues long. Trimming took off 4 bases at V and 5 bases at J, with 6 bases between the two ends. Germline V CDR1 and CDR2: SQVTM, ANQGSEA. The CDR3 sequence: CSVAVDNEQFF. CDR3 in DNA: TGCAGCGTTGCGGTAGACAATGAGCAGTTCTTC.

The gene calls are TRBV20-1 and TRBJ1-3; the D gene is possibly TRBD1 (5 bases). Germline V gives CDR1 DFQATT, CDR2 SNEGSKA (reference sequence). The CDR3 spans 14 residues. V was shortened by 5 bases and J by 0 bases, with 11 bases between the two germline ends. The CDR3 DNA is TGCAGTGCTTTTACAGGAGGCTCTGGAAACACCATATATTTT. Translated, it gives CSAFTGGSGNTIYF.

V gene TRBV9 combines with J gene TRBJ2-7, with a tentative D call TRBD1 (5 bases). CDR1 is SGDLS and CDR2 is YYNGEE in the germline V gene. This CDR3 region has 13 residues. V was pared by 7 bases and J by 3 bases, with 14 bases between. CDR3 residues: CASSGRVDYEQYF. CDR3 nucleotides: TGTGCCAGCTCTGGCAGGGTGGACTACGAGCAGTACTTC.

This chain joins TRBV7-9 and TRBJ1-2; D is ambiguous. The CDR3 length is 12 residues. Trimming removed 3 bases from V and 3 bases from J, with 5 bases in between. Germline loops: CDR1 SEHNR, CDR2 FQNEAQ (reference sequence). The CDR3 loop reads CASSFSDYGYTF. Here the CDR3 DNA reads TGTGCCAGCAGCTTTTCCGACTATGGCTACACCTTC. Full variable domain (missing parts from reference TRBV7-9 and TRBJ1-2): DTGVSQNPRHKITKRGQNVTFRCDPISEHNRLYWYRQTLGQGPEFLTYFQNEAQLEKSRLLSDRFSAERPKGSFSTLEIQRTEQGDSAMYLCASSFSDYGYTFGSGTRLTVV.

The chain is built from TRBV10-3 and TRBJ2-2, with TRBD1 matching over 8 bases. Germline CDR1 is ENHRY and CDR2 is SYGVKD. Trimming took 4 bases from V and 7 from J; bases not matched to a gene: 11. CDR3 length equals 16 residues. The CDR3 here is CAISALEDRDGGELFF. For the CDR3, the DNA is TGTGCCATCAGTGCGTTAGAGGACAGGGATGGCGGGGAGCTGTTTTTT.

The CDR3 nucleotides are TGTGCCAGCAGCCGGGACAGCTCTGAAGCTTTCTTT. This translates into CASSRDSSEAFF. The chain links TRBV6-2 or TRBV6-3 to TRBJ1-1; 7 bases match TRBD1. Germline assignment: CDR1 MNHEY and CDR2 SVGEGT. There are 12 residues in the CDR3. Germline trimming cut 6 bases from V and 6 bases from J; bases unmatched to any gene: 4.

This clonotype was detected many times. This chain uses TRBV7-8 with TRBJ2-6, with D perhaps matching TRBD2 (5 bases). Germline values: CDR1 SGHVS, CDR2 FQNEAQ. The CDR3 has 15 amino acids. Trimming stripped 7 bases from V and 1 base from J, with 11 bases between. The CDR3 sequence: CASTKRGSGANVLTF. CDR3 DNA: TGTGCCAGCACCAAACGGGGATCTGGGGCCAACGTCCTGACTTTC.